One and the same sample provided the 18 T cell receptor beta chains below, sequenced in a study of T cell repertoires in ileal Crohn's disease. Generated by immunoSEQ multiplex PCR, the TCRdb table keeps only in-frame clones and is missing some. The table shows around 11,000 clones, with roughly 91% occurring only once. As to time point: inflamed ileum from the surgical specimen. What was sequenced was ileal tissue. These receptors were obtained from an adult with Crohn's disease.

The J gene is TRBJ2-1, the V gene TRBV7-3; 10 nucleotides align to TRBD2. V lost 2 bases and J lost 5; bases outside the gene matches: 9. CDR3 length equals 17 residues. Germline assignment: CDR1 SGHTA and CDR2 FQGTGA. The DNA of the CDR3 is TGTGCCAGCAGCTTAGGCTCCCCTAGCGGGGGAAACAATGAGCAGTTCTTC. Protein sequence: CASSLGSPSGGNNEQFF.

The chain uses TRBV29-1 and TRBJ1-3; the D is unclear. Deletions cut 7 bases from V and 7 bases from J, with 11 bases between. The germline gives CDR1 SQVTM, CDR2 ANQGSEA. The CDR3 extends over 11 amino acids. The CDR3 DNA sequence: TGCAGCGGTGGCCCCCGCAACACCATATATTTT. Translated: CSGGPRNTIYF.

The gene calls are TRBV30 and TRBJ1-2, with D maybe TRBD1 (5 bases). Trimming took off 3 bases at V and 4 bases at J, with 12 bases between the two ends. This CDR3 spans 13 amino acids. CDR1 is GTSNPN and CDR2 is SVGIG in the germline V gene (reference sequence). In DNA, the CDR3 is TGTGCCTGGAGCACTACAGGCTTCTATGGCTACACCTTC. Its translation: CAWSTTGFYGYTF.

This clone was observed a handful of times. The chain has TRBV10-3 and TRBJ2-5, with TRBD2 identical over 7 bases. Germline CDR1 and CDR2: ENHRY and SYGVKD. The CDR3 is made up of 15 amino acids. V shed 10 bases, J shed 2 bases, and the junction held 13 bases outside the gene matches. The CDR3 DNA reads TGTGCCACCCTGGAATTGAAGGGAGGGCAAGAGACCCAGTACTTC. Translated, it gives CATLELKGGQETQYF.

The chain links TRBV11-2 to TRBJ2-3; D call uncertain. In germline, CDR1 is SGHAT, CDR2 FQNNGV. V was clipped by 5 bases and J by 0 bases, with 6 bases between them. The CDR3 consists of 13 residues. For the CDR3, the DNA is TGTGCCAGCAGCCATGACAGCACAGATACGCAGTATTTT. It specifies CASSHDSTDTQYF.

The rearrangement uses TRBV30 and TRBJ1-1; maybe TRBD1 (5 bases). The CDR3 extends over 17 amino acids. Trimming took 5 bases from V and 0 from J, leaving 22 bases between them. Germline V lookup: CDR1 GTSNPN, CDR2 SVGIG (reference sequence). The CDR3 is CAWVPYGTQRVNTEAFF. CDR3 in DNA: TGTGCCTGGGTTCCCTACGGGACCCAGAGAGTGAACACTGAAGCTTTCTTT.

The chain combines TRBV5-4 with TRBJ2-5, with TRBD2 identical over 10 bases. This CDR3 has 15 amino acids. V lost 4 bases, J lost 5 bases, and 8 bases stayed unmatched. Germline V CDR1 and CDR2: SGHNT, YYREEE (reference sequence). The CDR3 loop is CASSLPAGGGETQYF. CDR3 DNA sequence: TGTGCCAGCAGCCTTCCAGCGGGAGGGGGGGAGACCCAGTACTTC.

The CDR3 loop reads CASMSSTEAFF. Written as DNA, the CDR3 is TGTGCCAGTATGAGTTCTACTGAAGCTTTCTTT. The V gene is TRBV19, the J gene TRBJ1-1; D is ambiguous. V was cut by 7 bases and J by 5 bases, with 8 bases left in between. Germline values: CDR1 LNHDA, CDR2 SQIVND (reference sequence). The CDR3 consists of 11 residues.

The V and J genes are TRBV30 and TRBJ1-1; a possible D gene is TRBD1 (5 bases). The CDR3 loop spans 13 amino acids. The V and J ends lost 3 bases and 5 bases respectively, with 13 bases between them. The germline gives CDR1 GTSNPN, CDR2 SVGIG (reference sequence). This chain's CDR3 is CAWRAGVGTEAFF. The CDR3, as DNA: TGTGCCTGGAGAGCGGGGGTCGGGACTGAAGCTTTCTTT.

The CDR3 here is CASSSDRGDYGYTF. For the CDR3, the DNA is TGCGCCAGCAGCTCGGACAGGGGTGACTATGGCTACACCTTC. The chain combines TRBV5-1 with TRBJ1-2; 9 positions agree with TRBD1. Trimming removed 3 bases from V and 3 bases from J; junction bases left unmatched: 3. This CDR3 contains 14 residues. CDR1 is SGHRS and CDR2 is YFSETQ in the germline V gene.

The rearrangement joins TRBV10-3 to TRBJ1-1; D remains ambiguous. Germline CDR1 reads ENHRY; CDR2 reads SYGVKD. V was trimmed by 3 bases and J by 1 base, leaving 6 bases between them. The CDR3 sequence is 13 residues long. CDR3 DNA sequence: TGTGCCATCAGTGAAGCAGGGAACACTGAAGCTTTCTTT. This codes for CAISEAGNTEAFF.

This clone was seen only once. The chain couples TRBV7-3 to TRBJ2-1; 7 positions match TRBD1. Germline CDR1 SGHTA, CDR2 FQGTGA. J was trimmed by 10 bases and V by 0 bases; bases with no gene match: 9. The CDR3 covers 15 residues. The CDR3 nucleotides are TGTGCCAGCAGCTTAACCCCGACAGGGAAGGGCGAGCAGTTCTTC. It is translated as CASSLTPTGKGEQFF.

The chain has TRBV9 and TRBJ2-2; D uncertain. This CDR3 has 16 amino acids. CDR1 is SGDLS, CDR2 YYNGEE, per germline. Trimming left V 3 bases short and J 0 bases short, with 12 bases between. The CDR3 nucleotides read TGTGCCAGCAGCGCAGTCACCGACTCGAACACCGGGGAGCTGTTTTTT. Protein sequence: CASSAVTDSNTGELFF.

By share of the sample, this clone is large. V gene TRBV21-1 combines with J gene TRBJ2-7. TRBV21-1 corresponds to a pseudogene. The CDR3 runs 13 residues. The CDR3 here is CASSKPQTYEQYV. The CDR3 DNA follows: TGTGCCAGCAGCAAGCCCCAGACCTACGAGCAGTACGTC.

The gene calls are TRBV13 and TRBJ1-1; the match to TRBD1 covers 7 bases. V shed 5 bases, J shed 1 base, and the junction held 16 bases outside the gene matches. Germline V gene lookup returns CDR1 PRHDT and CDR2 FYEKMQ (reference sequence). The length of the CDR3 is 18 residues. The CDR3 nucleotides are TGTGCCAGCAGCCCCTCCTCAGGGGGGAGTAATGGGAACACTGAAGCTTTCTTT. It translates to CASSPSSGGSNGNTEAFF.

The chain links TRBV14 to TRBJ2-3, with 8 nucleotides matching TRBD2. Unmatched junction bases numbered 9, after V lost 4 bases and J lost 3 bases. The CDR3 has 16 amino acids. Germline V lookup: CDR1 SGHDN, CDR2 FVKESK. Written as DNA, the CDR3 is TGTGCCAGCAGCCCCCCCACGAGCGGGAGAACAGATACGCAGTATTTT. It translates to CASSPPTSGRTDTQYF.

V usage is TRBV6-5 and J usage is TRBJ2-7; possible D gene TRBD1, 7 bases. The CDR3 sequence is 13 residues long. The V end was cut by 5 bases, the J end by 3 bases, with 11 bases between. Germline values: CDR1 MNHEY, CDR2 SVGAGI. Here the CDR3 reads CASSTRDSYEQYF. The CDR3 bases are TGTGCCAGCAGTACGCGGGACAGCTACGAGCAGTACTTC.

The CDR3 loop is CASSFARNYGYTF. The CDR3 DNA sequence: TGTGCCAGCAGCTTTGCCAGGAACTATGGCTACACCTTC. The chain is built from TRBV11-2 and TRBJ1-2; D gene ambiguous. The V end lost 3 bases, the J end lost 2 bases, and 7 bases lay between the germline ends. The CDR3 consists of 13 residues. CDR1 and CDR2 (germline): SGHAT, FQNNGV.